This entry lists 20 T cell receptor beta chains sequenced from one sample in a study of a mutant IDH1 vaccine in newly diagnosed glioma. The assay was immunoSEQ multiplex PCR, and TCRdb's table has in-frame clones only and misses some. The sample lists fewer than 75,000 clones, about 88% seen once, with more than 7.5% in the top ten. For these receptors, no antigen is known. Time point meaning: week 11, during vaccination. Every vaccination contained 300 ug of the mutant IDH1 20-mer peptide and was paired with topical imiquimod. The material was PBMCs, obtained from a glioma patient whose treatment included an IDH1 peptide vaccine. These receptors originate from a woman in her 50s with glioma.

V and J are TRBV7-2 and TRBJ1-3; D gene ambiguous. The CDR3 length is 15 residues. The V and J ends lost 1 base and 0 bases respectively, with 7 bases between them. The V gene's germline CDR1 is SGHTA and CDR2 FQGNSA. The CDR3 loop is CASSLVRISGNTIYF. In DNA, the CDR3 is TGTGCCAGCAGCTTAGTGCGAATCTCTGGAAACACCATATATTTT.

The rearrangement links TRBV6-5 to TRBJ1-1; D is unresolved. CDR3 length: 13 amino acids. CDR1 and CDR2 (germline): MNHEY, SVGAGI. Trimming left V 0 bases short and J 1 base short, with 3 bases between. The CDR3, as DNA: TGTGCCAGCAGTTACTCGGCGAACACTGAAGCTTTCTTT. Translating it yields CASSYSANTEAFF.

The rearrangement joins TRBV19 to TRBJ1-2; tentatively, D is TRBD1 (5 bases). V was pared by 6 bases and J by 4 bases, with 15 bases between. Per the germline V gene, CDR1 is LNHDA and CDR2 is SQIVND (reference sequence). The CDR3 spans 14 residues. This CDR3 is CASSPRSRAYGYTF. Written as DNA, the CDR3 is TGTGCCAGTAGCCCTCGGAGCAGGGCCTATGGCTACACCTTC.

There are a few counts of this clone. The rearrangement links TRBV7-2 to TRBJ1-1; D gene unclear. Germline-derived CDR1 and CDR2 are SGHTA and FQGNSA. V lost 5 bases to trimming and J lost 1 base, with 8 bases between them. The length of the CDR3 is 13 residues. The CDR3 sequence is CASSQSGNTEAFF. CDR3 bases: TGTGCCAGCAGCCAATCAGGGAACACTGAAGCTTTCTTT.

The chain joins TRBV30 to TRBJ1-3; D gene unclear. With 4 bases removed from V and 1 base from J, the gap between germline ends came to 5 bases. The germline V gene encodes CDR1 GTSNPN and CDR2 SVGIG (reference sequence). The CDR3 totals 12 residues. Here the CDR3 DNA reads TGTGCCTGGAAGGGTTCTGGAAACACCATATATTTT. Amino acids: CAWKGSGNTIYF.

The chain has TRBV12-5 and TRBJ2-7; D perhaps matches TRBD1 (6 bases). CDR1 is LGHNT and CDR2 is FRNRAP in the germline V gene. There are 15 residues in the CDR3. V lost 4 bases, J lost 6 bases, and 19 bases lay in between. CDR3 sequence: CASGSQKAGAGEQYF. CDR3 nucleotide sequence: TGTGCTAGTGGTTCGCAAAAGGCAGGGGCGGGCGAGCAGTACTTC.

For the CDR3, the DNA is TGTGCCAGCAGTGAACGGTTGGGACCTTACCATCGATACAATGAGCAGTTCTTC. This encodes CASSERLGPYHRYNEQFF. The rearrangement links TRBV2 to TRBJ2-1; D possibly uses TRBD1 or TRBD2 (5 bases each). The CDR3 sequence is 18 residues long. Trimming pared 2 bases from V and 4 bases from J, leaving 21 bases between. The germline CDR1 and CDR2 sequences are SNHLY and FYNNEI.

In nucleotides, the CDR3 is TGTGCCAGCAGCCGCTCGGGACTAGCGGGGGACACAGATACGCAGTATTTT. Protein sequence: CASSRSGLAGDTDTQYF. The chain has TRBV4-2 and TRBJ2-3, with 14 bases fitting TRBD2. Trimming at V came to 4 bases and at J to 2 bases, leaving 5 bases not matched to a gene. The CDR3 sequence is 17 residues long. CDR1 and CDR2 from the germline V gene are LGHNA and YNFKEQ.

V usage is TRBV7-2 and J usage is TRBJ1-3; a possible D gene is TRBD1 (6 bases). The V end lost 5 bases, the J end lost 4 bases, and 21 bases lay between the germline ends. The germline V gene encodes CDR1 SGHTA and CDR2 FQGNSA. This CDR3 has 17 residues. The DNA for the CDR3 is TGTGCCAGCAGCCCGTATGGTCTGGGGGCGCAAGGAAACACCATATATTTT. Translated, it gives CASSPYGLGAQGNTIYF.

This chain uses TRBV27 with TRBJ1-1; maybe TRBD1 (5 bases). The germline V gene has CDR1 MNHEY and CDR2 SMNVEV (reference sequence). Trimming took off 2 bases at V and 4 bases at J, with 23 bases between the two ends. CDR3 size: 18 residues. The CDR3, as DNA: TGTGCCAGCAGTTTAAGGGTTAACTCGCGGGGGGTGTCCACTGAAGCTTTCTTT. Translating gives CASSLRVNSRGVSTEAFF.

V is TRBV9 and J is TRBJ1-2, with 12 bases lining up with TRBD1. V was clipped by 4 bases and J by 3 bases; unmatched bases: 10. Looked up from germline, CDR1 is SGDLS and CDR2 is YYNGEE. This CDR3 is 17 amino acids long. The CDR3 DNA follows: TGTGCCAGCAGCTCGGGGGACAGGGGGCGTACGGACTATGGCTACACCTTC. The encoded protein is CASSSGDRGRTDYGYTF.

This rearrangement joins TRBV6-9 to TRBJ1-1; 9 positions agree with TRBD1. The CDR3 covers 15 residues. Germline V gives CDR1 MNHGY, CDR2 SVAAGI. Trimming removed 7 bases from V and 6 bases from J; junction bases left unmatched: 12. The CDR3 sequence is CASTGQGRIPPEAFF. CDR3 nucleotides: TGTGCCAGCACGGGACAGGGTCGTATCCCCCCTGAAGCTTTCTTT.

The chain carries TRBV5-1 and TRBJ1-2; D unclear. This CDR3 is 15 amino acids long. The germline V gene has CDR1 SGHRS and CDR2 YFSETQ. The V end lost 4 bases, the J end lost 0 bases, and 13 bases lay between the germline ends. The CDR3 sequence: CASSDLSSSNYGYTF. The CDR3 nucleotides are TGCGCCAGCAGCGATTTATCTTCCTCTAACTATGGCTACACCTTC.

This rearrangement joins TRBV18 to TRBJ2-3, with 9 bases lining up with TRBD1. Germline values: CDR1 KGHSH, CDR2 LQKENI. This CDR3 comprises 15 residues. The trim removed 4 bases at V and 4 bases at J, leaving 6 bases unmatched. CDR3 sequence: CASSLGTGPADTQYF. As DNA, the CDR3 is TGTGCCAGCTCACTCGGGACAGGGCCGGCAGATACGCAGTATTTT.

The V gene is TRBV6-1, the J gene TRBJ2-5; D is possibly TRBD2 (5 bases). The end of the DNA aligns better with TRBJ2-7, so the J call may be wrong. Germline CDR1 MNHNS, CDR2 SASEGT. The CDR3 is 15 residues long. The CDR3 DNA reads TGTGCCAGCATTAGAACTCGGACTGGATCCTACGAGCAGTACTTC. It translates to CASIRTRTGSYEQYF.

With respect to this clone: The junction and the germline gene differ at one end; a read error may be behind it. The gene calls are TRBV2 and TRBJ1-2; tentatively, D is TRBD1 (5 bases). Germline CDR1 is SNHLY and CDR2 is FYNNEI. The CDR3 runs to 12 residues. CDR3 sequence (DNA): TGTGCCAGCAGTGAGTGGGGGTCCCATCGATTATTC. As protein: CASSEWGSHRLF.

This sequence joins TRBV7-2 and TRBJ2-7; a weak D match, TRBD1 (6 bases). V was clipped by 2 bases and J by 3 bases, with 17 bases between them. Germline V gene data show CDR1 as SGHTA and CDR2 as FQGNSA. This CDR3 contains 16 residues. The CDR3 nucleotides are TGTGCCAGCAGCTTATCACCTTTTGACAGGAGCTACGAGCAGTACTTC. Its protein is CASSLSPFDRSYEQYF.

This clone has just one count. V gene TRBV18 combines with J gene TRBJ1-6; D may be TRBD1 (6 bases). This CDR3 spans 14 amino acids. With 6 bases removed from V and 8 bases from J, the gap between germline ends came to 14 bases. Per germline, CDR1 KGHSH and CDR2 LQKENI. The CDR3 protein is CASSSKGVDSPLHF. The CDR3 region has the DNA TGTGCCAGCTCCTCCAAGGGGGTGGATTCACCCCTCCACTTT.

V and J are TRBV27 and TRBJ2-7; D gene unclear. Germline CDR1 reads MNHEY; CDR2 reads SMNVEV (reference sequence). V was clipped by 3 bases and J by 1 base, with 7 bases between them. The CDR3 is made up of 13 amino acids. This chain's CDR3 is CASSFDGSYEQYF. The CDR3 nucleotides read TGTGCCAGCAGTTTTGACGGATCCTACGAGCAGTACTTC.

This clone was seen more than once but under ten times. The genes are TRBV25-1 and TRBJ1-1, with a weak D call TRBD1 (6 bases). V was trimmed by 5 bases and J by 7 bases, leaving 14 bases between them. The V gene's germline CDR1 is MGHDK and CDR2 SYGVNS. The CDR3 is made up of 13 amino acids. As DNA, the CDR3 is TGTGCCAGCAGTAGTGGGGGGGGCAATGAAGCTTTCTTT. It translates to CASSSGGGNEAFF.